One sample yielded the 6 T cell receptor beta chains listed below, sequenced in a study of blood T cell repertoires in COVID-19 (dated by TCRdb to 2018 to 2020). The library was produced with the immunoSEQ multiplex PCR assay. TCRdb mirrors the immuneACCESS table, restricted to in-frame sequences. Some clones are absent from its copies; in checked studies, under half trace to an unresolved V gene, and the reason for the others is unknown. The sample data list about 120,000 clones, and about four fifths of these were observed just once. The ten biggest clones cover 8.5% to 12% of the sample. Sequencing was carried out using peripheral blood. These receptors came from a human donor in a cohort sampled during active COVID-19.

The CDR3 coding sequence is TGTGCCAGCAGTGAAGCCAGCTCTGGAAACACCATATATTTT. The encoded protein is CASSEASSGNTIYF. The rearrangement links TRBV6-1 to TRBJ1-3; D unclear. Trimming stripped 0 bases from V and 0 bases from J, with 3 bases between. This CDR3 has 14 amino acids. Germline V gene lookup returns CDR1 MNHNS and CDR2 SASEGT.

This clone was seen a few times. V usage is TRBV4-3 and J usage is TRBJ2-1; 8 bases are shared with TRBD2. This CDR3 comprises 17 residues. V shed 1 base and J 9 bases; nucleotides not matched to a gene: 14. The germline CDR1 and CDR2 sequences are LGHNA and YSLEER. The DNA of the CDR3 is TGCGCCAGCAGCCAAGGTCGAGCGGGAGCCCTAGGGGGTGAGCAGTTCTTC. Translated, it gives CASSQGRAGALGGEQFF.

This rearrangement joins TRBV3-1 (or the pseudogene TRBV3-2) to TRBJ1-1, with D perhaps matching TRBD1 (6 bases). CDR1 is LGHDT, CDR2 YNNKEL, per germline (reference sequence). Trimming cost V 1 base and J 2 bases, with 20 bases left between them. This CDR3 is 18 amino acids long. This CDR3 reads CASSQVVGGGTFNTEAFF. CDR3 nucleotides: TGTGCCAGCAGCCAAGTCGTCGGCGGGGGCACCTTCAACACTGAAGCTTTCTTT.

This clone was counted only a few times. J is TRBJ1-3 and V is TRBV7-3; 9 bases are a match to TRBD1. The CDR3 is 17 amino acids. V gave up 4 bases and J gave up 4 bases; unmatched junction bases: 11. CDR1 is SGHTA, CDR2 FQGTGA, per germline. CDR3 nucleotides: TGTGCCAGCAGCTCCGGGACAGGGAACCCCGCAGGAAACACCATATATTTT. Translation gives CASSSGTGNPAGNTIYF.

This chain connects TRBV7-8 to TRBJ1-1; D gene ambiguous. Germline V CDR1 and CDR2: SGHVS, FQNEAQ. V was cut by 5 bases and J by 4 bases, with 14 bases left in between. The CDR3 runs to 14 residues. The CDR3 coding sequence is TGTGCCAGCAGCCTAGGACGGGAGATCACTGAAGCTTTCTTT. Its protein product is CASSLGREITEAFF.

This chain uses TRBV6-2 or TRBV6-3 with TRBJ1-6; a weak D match, TRBD1 (6 bases). The CDR3 has 17 residues. Between the trimmed V and J ends, which lost 1 base and 0 bases, there was a span of 10 bases. Germline CDR1 reads MNHEY; CDR2 reads SVGEGT. CDR3 bases: TGTGCCAGCAGTTACTGGGACAAGAGCTCCTATAATTCACCCCTCCACTTT. Translated, it gives CASSYWDKSSYNSPLHF.